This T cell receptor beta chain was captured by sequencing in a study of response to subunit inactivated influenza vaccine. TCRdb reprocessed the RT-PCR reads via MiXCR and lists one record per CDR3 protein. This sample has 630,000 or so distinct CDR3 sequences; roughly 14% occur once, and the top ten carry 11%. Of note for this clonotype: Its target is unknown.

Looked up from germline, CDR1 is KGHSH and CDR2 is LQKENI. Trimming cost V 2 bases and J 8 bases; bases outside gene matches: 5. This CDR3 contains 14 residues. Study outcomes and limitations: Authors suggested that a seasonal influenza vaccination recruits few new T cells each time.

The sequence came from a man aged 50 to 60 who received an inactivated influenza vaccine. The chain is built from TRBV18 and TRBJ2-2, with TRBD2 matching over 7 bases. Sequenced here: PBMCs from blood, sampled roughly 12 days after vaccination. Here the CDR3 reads CASSPGTTDGELFF. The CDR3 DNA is TGTGCCAGCTCACCAGGGACTACCGATGGGGAGCTGTTTTTT.